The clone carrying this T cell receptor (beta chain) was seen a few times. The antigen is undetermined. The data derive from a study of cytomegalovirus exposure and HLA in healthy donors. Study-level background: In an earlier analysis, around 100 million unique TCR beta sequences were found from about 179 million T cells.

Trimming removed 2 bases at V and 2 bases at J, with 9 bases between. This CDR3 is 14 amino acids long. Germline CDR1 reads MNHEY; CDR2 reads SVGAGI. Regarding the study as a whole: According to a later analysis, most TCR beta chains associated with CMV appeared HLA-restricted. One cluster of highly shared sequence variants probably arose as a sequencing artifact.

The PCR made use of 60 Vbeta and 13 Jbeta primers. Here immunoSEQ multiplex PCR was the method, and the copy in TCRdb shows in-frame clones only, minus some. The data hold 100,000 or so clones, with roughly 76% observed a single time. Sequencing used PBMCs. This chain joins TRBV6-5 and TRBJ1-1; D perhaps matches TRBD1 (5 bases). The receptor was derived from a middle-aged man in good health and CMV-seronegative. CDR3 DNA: TGTGCCAGCAGTTACGCTCAGGGTAACACTGAAGCTTTCTTT. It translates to CASSYAQGNTEAFF.